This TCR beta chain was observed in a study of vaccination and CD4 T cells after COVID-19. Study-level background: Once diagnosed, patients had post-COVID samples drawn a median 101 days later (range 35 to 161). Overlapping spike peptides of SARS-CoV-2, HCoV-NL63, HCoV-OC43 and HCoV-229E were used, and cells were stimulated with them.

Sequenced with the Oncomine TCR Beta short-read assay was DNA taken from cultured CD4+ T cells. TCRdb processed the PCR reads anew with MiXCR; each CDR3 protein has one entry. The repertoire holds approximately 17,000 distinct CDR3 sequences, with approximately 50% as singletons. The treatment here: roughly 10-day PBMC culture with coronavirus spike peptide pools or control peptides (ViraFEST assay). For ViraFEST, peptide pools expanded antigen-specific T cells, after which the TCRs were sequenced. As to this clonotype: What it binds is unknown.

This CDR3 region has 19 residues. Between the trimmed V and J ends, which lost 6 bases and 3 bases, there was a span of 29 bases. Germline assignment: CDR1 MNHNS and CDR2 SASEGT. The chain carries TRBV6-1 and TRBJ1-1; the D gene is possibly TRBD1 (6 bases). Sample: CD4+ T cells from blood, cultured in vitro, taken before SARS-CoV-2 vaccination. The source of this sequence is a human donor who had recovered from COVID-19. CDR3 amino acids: CASSGPFVLRGQGHTEAFF. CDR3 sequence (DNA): TGTGCCAGCAGCGGGCCCTTCGTGTTGCGCGGGCAGGGGCACACTGAAGCTTTCTTT.